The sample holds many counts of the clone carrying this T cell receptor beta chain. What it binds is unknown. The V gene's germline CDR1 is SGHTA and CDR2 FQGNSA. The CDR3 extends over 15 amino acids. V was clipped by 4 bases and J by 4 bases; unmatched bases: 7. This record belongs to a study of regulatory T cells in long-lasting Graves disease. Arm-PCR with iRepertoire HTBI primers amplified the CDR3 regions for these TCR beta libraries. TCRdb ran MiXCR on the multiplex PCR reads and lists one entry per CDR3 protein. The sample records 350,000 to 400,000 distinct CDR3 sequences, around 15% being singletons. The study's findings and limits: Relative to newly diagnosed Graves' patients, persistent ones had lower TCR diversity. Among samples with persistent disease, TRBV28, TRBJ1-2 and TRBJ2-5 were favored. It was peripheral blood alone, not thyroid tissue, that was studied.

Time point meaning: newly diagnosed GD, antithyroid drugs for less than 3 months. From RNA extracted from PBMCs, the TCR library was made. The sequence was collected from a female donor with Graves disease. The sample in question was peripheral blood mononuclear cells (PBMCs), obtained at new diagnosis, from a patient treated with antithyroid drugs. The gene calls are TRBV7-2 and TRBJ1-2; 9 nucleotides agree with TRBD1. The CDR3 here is CASSWGQGSSYGYTF. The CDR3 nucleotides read TGTGCCAGCAGCTGGGGACAGGGAAGTAGCTATGGCTACACCTTC.